This T cell receptor beta chain was captured in a study of shared clonotypes between healthy human individuals. V shed 0 bases and J shed 5 bases, with 8 bases lying between them. Germline loops: CDR1 SGDLS, CDR2 YYNGEE. The CDR3 runs to 13 residues. Assay used: immunoSEQ multiplex PCR; TCRdb lists only in-frame clones, some missing. The sample yields some 1,600,000 clones, 98% seen once. This chain joins TRBV9 and TRBJ2-5, with D unclear. Sequenced input: naive CD4+ T cells sorted from blood. As to subset: CD45RA+ positively selected. The sequence was obtained from a young man in good health. CDR3: CASSVGLSETQYF. In DNA, the CDR3 is TGTGCCAGCAGCGTAGGTCTAAGCGAGACCCAGTACTTC.